The 10 T cell receptor beta chains in this list originate from one sample, sequenced in a study of T cells after yellow fever vaccination. TCRdb re-derived calls from the 5' RACE reads in MiXCR, one entry per CDR3 protein. The sample lists roughly 520,000 distinct CDR3 sequences; 21% were seen once. Sequenced here: PBMCs, sampled approximately 20 days after the first yellow fever vaccination. These receptors came from a man younger than 30 who received the YFV17D yellow fever vaccine.

CDR3 sequence: CASSDSSVEQFF. The CDR3 DNA follows: TGTGCCAGCAGTGACAGTTCAGTAGAGCAGTTCTTC. The chain recombines TRBV12-3 or TRBV12-4 with TRBJ2-1, with a weak D call TRBD1 (5 bases). The length of the CDR3 is 12 residues. V gave up 5 bases and J gave up 10 bases, with 12 bases separating them.

This clonotype was detected only a few times. The genes are TRBV20-1 and TRBJ2-7; 14 bases align to TRBD2. CDR1 is DFQATT and CDR2 is SNEGSKA in the germline V gene (reference sequence). The CDR3 is 14 residues long. The V gene end was trimmed by 6 bases and the J gene end by 3 bases; junction bases not matched to a gene: 4. The CDR3 sequence: CSATGLAGGYEQYV. The DNA of the CDR3 is TGCAGTGCAACCGGACTAGCGGGGGGCTACGAGCAGTACGTC.

This clonotype has more than one count but fewer than ten. The rearrangement links TRBV7-9 to TRBJ2-3; TRBD2 matches 7 bases. J gave up 1 base and V 2 bases, and 3 bases lay outside the gene matches. There are 15 residues in the CDR3. Germline V lookup: CDR1 SEHNR, CDR2 FQNEAQ (reference sequence). The DNA for the CDR3 is TGTGCCAGCAGCTTAAGCGGGGAAGGCACAGATACGCAGTATTTT. Encoded protein: CASSLSGEGTDTQYF.

The chain uses TRBV4-2 and TRBJ2-3, with D possibly matching TRBD2 (5 bases). V lost 0 bases and J lost 2, with 15 bases in between. This CDR3 spans 17 amino acids. Germline V gene data show CDR1 as LGHNA and CDR2 as YNFKEQ. The CDR3 spells CASSQDILAEYTDTQYF. Written as DNA, the CDR3 is TGTGCCAGCAGCCAAGATATCCTAGCCGAATACACAGATACGCAGTATTTT.

J is TRBJ2-7 and V is TRBV24-1, with TRBD2 as a possible D gene (6 bases). Germline V gene lookup returns CDR1 KGHDR and CDR2 SFDVKD. This CDR3 comprises 13 residues. Trimming removed 4 bases from V and 4 bases from J, with 10 bases in between. CDR3: CATSEGLFYEQYF. CDR3 DNA: TGTGCCACCAGTGAGGGACTTTTTTACGAGCAGTACTTC.

The J gene is TRBJ2-7, the V gene TRBV7-9; D uncertain. With 2 bases removed from V and 5 bases from J, the gap between germline ends came to 7 bases. The germline gives CDR1 SEHNR, CDR2 FQNEAQ (reference sequence). The CDR3 totals 12 residues. The CDR3 DNA is TGTGCCAGCAGCTTAAGTCTTAACGAGCAGTACGTC. It is translated as CASSLSLNEQYV.

This clonotype has more than one count but fewer than ten. The chain couples TRBV7-2 to TRBJ1-4, with 8 positions matching TRBD1. The trim removed 0 bases at V and 8 bases at J, leaving 5 bases unmatched. The CDR3 has 15 residues. Per germline, CDR1 SGHTA and CDR2 FQGNSA. In nucleotides, the CDR3 is TGTGCCAGCAGCTTAGCAACAGGGGGGCGGGAAAAACTGTTTTTT. Protein sequence: CASSLATGGREKLFF.

J is TRBJ1-4 and V is TRBV5-4, with unresolved D. The CDR3 loop spans 12 amino acids. V was shortened by 0 bases and J by 8 bases, with 5 bases between the two germline ends. Per germline, CDR1 SGHNT and CDR2 YYREEE (reference sequence). The CDR3 loop reads CASSLDGEKLFF. In nucleotides, the CDR3 is TGTGCCAGCAGCTTGGATGGGGAAAAACTGTTTTTT.

This clonotype was counted at least ten times. The genes are TRBV12-3 or TRBV12-4 and TRBJ2-4; maybe TRBD2 (6 bases). The CDR3 totals 16 residues. Between the trimmed V and J ends, which lost 3 bases and 0 bases, there was a span of 12 bases. CDR3 region: CASSFEWGVAKNIQYF. As DNA, the CDR3 is TGTGCCAGCAGTTTCGAGTGGGGGGTAGCCAAAAACATTCAGTACTTC.

This clonotype occurred a few times. The chain has TRBV19 and TRBJ1-5; unclear D gene. This CDR3 is built from 15 residues. CDR1 and CDR2 from the germline V gene are LNHDA and SQIVND (reference sequence). V lost 3 bases and J lost 0, with 9 bases in between. The CDR3 loop reads CASSIASYSNQPQHF. For the CDR3, the DNA is TGTGCCAGTAGTATCGCCTCTTATAGCAATCAGCCCCAGCATTTT.